The T cell receptor beta chain described here comes from a study of CD8 T cells in ankylosing spondylitis. Construction of TCR beta libraries was performed using quantitative 5'-RACE with molecular barcodes. One entry per CDR3 protein results from TCRdb running MiXCR on the 5' RACE reads. The top ten clones hold about 1% of a sample with roughly 470,000 distinct CDR3 sequences, more than 25% of them seen once. Study-level findings and limits: Peripheral blood held disease-linked clones only at relatively low frequency, and these were CD8+. Matched ankylosing spondylitis synovial fluid reportedly showed significant enrichment of disease-linked clones. Blood from ankylosing spondylitis patients appeared to carry a characteristic eight-variant TCR beta motif.

This CDR3 region has 13 residues. With 2 bases removed from V and 7 bases from J, the gap between germline ends came to 11 bases. Germline CDR1 is SGHTA and CDR2 is FQGNSA. This clonotype was detected a few times. Its matching antigen is unknown. This TCR came from a male donor with ankylosing spondylitis. The chain uses TRBV7-2 and TRBJ1-2; no firm D call. Material for sequencing was blood, either unsorted or a sorted T cell fraction (not recorded which). The CDR3 loop is CASSLFGEPGYTF. In nucleotides, the CDR3 is TGTGCCAGCAGCTTATTTGGAGAACCTGGCTACACCTTC.